This paragraph covers one TCR beta chain sequence. Its antigen is still unknown. Per-base quality was not reported, and no clone a single base away is much larger than it. Receptors were amplified or captured by the immunoSEQ multiplex PCR assay. For the multiplex PCR, a mixture combining 60 forward primers for TCR Vbeta segments and 13 reverse primers for TCR Jbeta segments was used. The CDR3 region of rearranged TCR beta genes was amplified from genomic DNA with a multiplex PCR assay. The Illumina HiSeq System was used to sequence the amplified TCR beta libraries as 87-base-pair reads. As for the original processing: In a later analysis, 70 million to 95 million unique TCR beta chains were counted across the 500 to 850 repertoires, and approximately 9.9 million of these chains were shared by at least two donors. A nearest-neighbor algorithm error-corrected the raw reads and collapsed the reads into unique sequences, merging closely related sequences to remove PCR and sequencing errors. Alignment of CDR3 sequences to IMGT reference sequences was used to assign V, D and J gene segments. Each retained sequence needed at least a six-nucleotide match to both a V gene segment and a J gene segment. A rearrangement was called productive if the CDR3 had no stop codons and remained in frame with V and J, and every other rearrangement was called non-productive. CDR3 was defined by IMGT convention, running from the second conserved V-encoded cysteine to the conserved J-encoded phenylalanine. Sequences without an unambiguous match to a single V gene segment were excluded from the earlier analysis of several hundred of the donors. An earlier analysis of 587 of the donors classified V segments as functional when productive rearrangements were above 56.7% and as segregating when the standard deviation between donors was above 5%. To diagnose cytomegalovirus status from the catalog of TCR beta chain sequences, a statistical classification framework was built. In a later analysis, TCR nucleotide sequences were compared against IMGT/GENE-DB human TR gene sequences so that V and J genes could be assigned. A later analysis assigned CDR3 sequences and most-parsimonious VDJ recombination scenarios with the TCRdist pipeline. In a later analysis, each TCR beta chain was defined by its CDR3 amino acid sequence together with its V-gene family, and reads without a unique V-gene family were excluded. To address suspected cross-contamination and a sequencing artifact, a later analysis removed roughly 580 highly shared, low-generation-probability nucleotide sequences. For each public chain, a later analysis derived a clonal expansion index from normalized ranks of inferred template counts within each repertoire. In a later analysis, generation probabilities were computed using a VDJ recombination model fitted to out-of-frame rearrangements, and the results were checked against IGoR. In a later analysis, hypergeometric tests were used to score TCR-TCR, TCR-HLA and TCR-CMV co-occurrence, with a repertoire-size bias correction applied to TCR pairs. A later analysis estimated false discovery rates by permuting HLA or CMV assignments 20 times. In a later analysis, co-occurring TCRs were grouped with DBSCAN, and TCRdist sequence similarity was added when clustering was performed within HLA-allele-positive subsets. Repertoires with fewer than 30,000 or more than 120,000 public chains, plus five repertoires with anomalous nucleotide sharing, were excluded from co-occurrence clustering. As stored in TCRdb, this immuneACCESS dataset retains in-frame rearrangements with V and J assigned. A fraction of the clones does not appear; measured against another copy, unresolved V genes explain less than half of the discrepancy, and the remainder lacks a known reason. For V, J and clone size, that table is used; D and trimming come from the DNA. In this sample the table shows some 200,000 clones, more than 60% of which occur a single time. The ten largest clones take up around 16% of the sample.

Here V drops 3 bases and J drops 3 bases, and the junction holds 7 bases not matched to any gene. According to the germline V gene (reference sequence), CDR1 reads SGHNT and CDR2 reads YYREEE. The CDR3, cysteine through phenylalanine, is 15 amino acids long. Only the CDR3 DNA stays, 45 bases, in frame from base 1. This sample is drawn from a study of cytomegalovirus exposure and HLA in healthy donors (dated by TCRdb to 2016 to 2017). Describing the broader study: According to an earlier analysis of several hundred of the donors, about 170 million T cells yielded some 120 million unique TCR beta sequences and 276 Gb of sequence data. Donor age, sex, ethnicity and CMV serostatus were collected together with the repertoire data. An earlier analysis of around 640 of the donors used high-throughput TCR beta sequencing to judge whether each TCR beta V gene segment behaved as functional or pseudogenic. HLA typing included class I and class II loci at four-digit resolution. A later genetic analysis took genome-wide SNP genotypes for about 65% of the roughly 670 donors and used that subset as a discovery cohort. All discovery cohort repertoires had been generated using a single sequencing platform. A later analysis re-analyzed previously published TCR beta repertoires from several hundred donors and added high-resolution HLA genotyping to study TCR occurrence patterns. Several DR-DQ haplotypes were handled as single units for association and clustering because linkage in the cohort was strong. The number of donors typed differed by locus, with about 629-640 for A, B, C, DRB1 and DQB1, more than 500 for DQA1, some 570 for DPA1, and over 400 for DPB1. An early release that covered fewer than 750 HLA-typed donors contained around 330 gigabases of sequencing data and 75 million to 100 million unique TCR sequences. Rather than using new phenotypic data, the later analysis identified candidate immune exposures from TCR beta sequences and from how often those sequences occurred across donors. Across around 400 genotyped donors of the cohort, an average of roughly 250,000 unique TCR beta nucleotide sequences per donor were sequenced, and approximately 17% of those sequences were non-productive. The study combined high-throughput TCR immunosequencing, statistical association of individual TCRs with disease status, and machine learning to predict cytomegalovirus infection status. The study used immunosequencing to profile the T cell repertoires of several hundred subjects and linked those repertoires to cytomegalovirus serostatus. Of the 300 to 500 genotyped donors, 81% were placed in the genetic ancestry cluster associated with self-reported Caucasian donors. In addition to the first cohort of around 670 subjects, a separate validation cohort of 120 different subjects was used. The aim of the study was to test whether cataloging public T cell receptors could identify signatures of past pathogen exposure.

The cohort consisted of 666 healthy bone marrow donors. At the time of sampling, all cohort members were nominally healthy, though unrecorded immune exposures were likely present. The donor was CMV seronegative and was included in the group of about 400 seronegative cohort members. A peripheral blood sample was collected from each donor, and TCR beta sequencing was performed on peripheral blood mononuclear cells. Genomic DNA extraction from the blood cell samples was performed with the Qiagen DNeasy Blood Extraction Kit. The study at large found these results: For the cohort, immune exposure information was limited to CMV serostatus. Because the 87-base-pair reads could not distinguish some IMGT-functional V segments, including TRBV6-2 and TRBV6-3, those segments were excluded. Three of the identified cytomegalovirus-associated TCR beta chains were confirmed in vitro to be specific for cytomegalovirus antigens. In a later analysis, HLA-associated TCR beta chains were found to be more clonally expanded and to have lower generation probabilities than equally common non-associated chains. In a later analysis, most CMV-associated TCR beta chains were found to appear HLA-restricted, with HLA associations seemingly driven largely by CMV exposure. Strong co-occurrence of HLA alleles, especially DR and DQ, made assigning TCR associations to individual alleles difficult. The classifier was reported to diagnose cytomegalovirus status with high specificity and sensitivity in both the original and validation cohorts. Because counts were too low, 15 to 20 rarely observed V segments, including chromosome 9 orphons, were excluded from the earlier analysis of 587 of the donors. Sequencing depth was assumed to be roughly uniform across donors in the presence/absence analyses, though that assumption may not hold. According to a later genetic analysis, donors in an Asian-associated ancestry cluster had fewer N-insertions in productive TCRs than the approximately 670-donor mean. A further reported finding was that TCR beta sequences accurately predicted the HLA-A and HLA-B alleles for most subjects in the first cohort. In a later analysis, around 17,000 TCR beta sequences were associated with specific HLA alleles at a false discovery rate of 0.05. In an earlier analysis of roughly 500 of the donors, most TCR beta V segments appeared in productive rearrangements about 87% or about 30% of the time, broadly matching IMGT annotations. A cluster of highly shared sequence variants was judged likely to be a technical artifact of the sequencing pipeline. In the study, around 150 TCR beta chains were listed as associated with cytomegalovirus. Because some donors lacked HLA typing at each locus, the association tests relied only on the typed subset. According to a later analysis, TCR association rates differed among HLA loci, with DRB1 alleles showing the most associated TCRs and HLA-C alleles showing the fewest. In a later genetic analysis, a missense DCLRE1C variant was associated with V-gene and J-gene trimming of TCR beta chains, and the association was replicated in an independent cohort. A later analysis reported that several top co-occurrence clusters appeared linked to parvovirus B19, influenza, CMV and Epstein-Barr virus. Linkage disequilibrium might explain the correlated functional status among segregating V segments, but an unknown experimental factor could not be excluded. Only TCR beta chains were sequenced in this cohort, and the absence of alpha or paired-chain data limited detectable features. It was suggested by the authors that the approach could potentially be generalized to other disease states and immunological phenotypes. While some public TCRs were present in many individuals, most TCR sequences turned up only very rarely across donors.

The TCR comes from a man aged 40-55 years in good health and CMV-seronegative. The specimen sequenced was PBMCs. Rearrangement joined TRBV5-4 to TRBJ1-1, and TRBD1 matches 8 of the central bases. The CDR3 protein sequence reads: CASSYRDRPDTEAFF. The nucleotide sequence reads TGTGCCAGCAGCTACCGGGACAGGCCTGACACTGAAGCTTTCTTT.